These T cell receptor beta chains were read from a single sample in a study of shared clonotypes between healthy human individuals. The repertoire was sequenced with immunoSEQ multiplex PCR; TCRdb's copy has only in-frame clones and lacks some. The sample has over 2 million clones; 85% to 95% are singletons. The source material was naive CD4+ T cells sorted from blood. These receptors were collected from a man aged 18 to 29 in good health. Each CDR3 is given with its conserved first and last residue. Fields, in order: J gene, V gene, D gene, clone size, CDR3 DNA, CDR3 protein. The D gene is left open where the match is weak. Clone size, where shown, is once, few, many, or a class for clones that have expanded.

TRBJ2-7 | TRBV28 | TRBD1 | - | TGTGCCAGCAGTTCCGGGACAGGGATGACCCACGAGCAGTACTTC | CASSSGTGMTHEQYF
TRBJ1-4 | TRBV6-8 | - | - | TGTGCCAGCAGTGGGGGGCAGGGGAGAGGTGAAAAACTGTTTTTT | CASSGGQGRGEKLFF
TRBJ1-2 | TRBV9 | - | - | TGTGCCAGCAGCGCCGGGACATCGACTTTTAACTATGGCTACACCTTC | CASSAGTSTFNYGYTF
TRBJ1-5 | TRBV27 | - | - | TGTGCCAGCGGGGCAATCTGGGGCAATCAGCCCCAGCATTTT | CASGAIWGNQPQHF
TRBJ1-3 | TRBV14 | - | - | TGTGCCAGCAGCCTGGGGACGTCTCTCTCTGGAAACATCATATATTTT | CASSLGTSLSGNIIYF
TRBJ1-2 | TRBV10-3 | - | - | TGTGCCATCAGTGAGTCGAACGATGGCTACACCTTC | CAISESNDGYTF
TRBJ1-1 | TRBV6-5 | - | - | TGTGCCAGCAGGAAGCGGGGGAACACTGAAGCTTTCTTT | CASRKRGNTEAFF
TRBJ1-3 | TRBV9 | TRBD1 | - | TGTGCCAGCAGCGTACCTAGGACAGGGGGAAACACCATATATTTT | CASSVPRTGGNTIYF
TRBJ1-1 | TRBV7-9 | - | - | TGTGCCAGCAGCTCAGGAATAGCTGAAGCTTTCTTT | CASSSGIAEAFF
TRBJ1-3 | TRBV6-1 | - | - | TGTGCCAGCAGTGAAGTCGACACCATATATTTT | CASSEVDTIYF
TRBJ2-7 | TRBV18 | TRBD1 | - | TGTGCCAGCTCACGAGACAGGGGGCTCTTCGAGCAGTACTTC | CASSRDRGLFEQYF
TRBJ2-3 | TRBV2 | - | - | TGTGCCAGCACCTGGGGAGAGAGCACAGATACGCAGTATTTT | CASTWGESTDTQYF
TRBJ2-1 | TRBV7-2 | - | - | TGTGCCAGCAGCTTAGCGAGGGGCTGGTACAATGAGCAGTTCTTC | CASSLARGWYNEQFF
TRBJ2-7 | TRBV5-8 | - | once | TGTGCCAGCAGCCGGAGAGGCTCCGGCAGCTCCTACGAGCAGTACTTC | CASSRRGSGSSYEQYF
TRBJ2-1 | TRBV5-1 | - | - | TGCGCCAGCAGCTTGGACTGGAGCGGTGAGCAGTTCTTC | CASSLDWSGEQFF
TRBJ2-3 | TRBV5-6 | TRBD1 | once | TGTGCCAGCAGCTTGAGGACAGGCCGCACAGATACGCAGTATTTT | CASSLRTGRTDTQYF